This TCR beta chain was profiled in a study of blood T cell repertoires in COVID-19. Study information: Collection of acute and convalescent COVID-19 samples took place in the United States, Italy and Spain.

Produced via immunoSEQ multiplex PCR; TCRdb's table is partial and in-frame only. Here the sample spans some 190,000 clones, about four fifths being singletons. J lost 16 bases, V lost 6 bases, and 14 bases had no gene match. Germline CDR1 and CDR2: MNHEY and SVGAGI. The CDR3 has 15 residues. The receptor comes from a man in his sixties with acute or convalescent COVID-19. The specimen was peripheral blood. V gene TRBV6-5 combines with J gene TRBJ2-1, with 14 bases that match TRBD2. The CDR3 is CASSKGLAGVSRLFF. The CDR3 DNA follows: TGTGCCAGCAGCAAGGGACTAGCGGGAGTCTCTCGTTTATTCTTC.